This TCR beta chain emerged from a study of blood T cell repertoires in COVID-19. Study in general: Sources were T cells, B-cell-depleted T cells, or PBMCs; the material itself was cDNA or gDNA.

With 4 bases removed from V and 5 bases from J, the gap between germline ends came to 7 bases. Germline CDR1 reads SGHAT; CDR2 reads FQNNGV. The length of the CDR3 is 12 residues. The method was immunoSEQ multiplex PCR; TCRdb's version includes in-frame clones alone and lacks a portion of them. The repertoire holds about 170,000 clones, roughly 91% seen once, with around 1.9% in the top ten. This clonotype was obtained from a man aged 50 to 60 who had recovered from COVID-19. What was sequenced was peripheral blood. This rearrangement joins TRBV11-2 to TRBJ2-3; D not certain. The DNA of the CDR3 is TGTGCCAGCAGCTCGAGTAGAGATACGCAGTATTTT. It specifies CASSSSRDTQYF.